This T cell receptor (beta chain) was captured by sequencing in a study of blood T cell repertoires in COVID-19. Ages ranged from about 18 to 89 years, with residence in approximately 25 US areas. In the authors' workflow: Nucleated cell counts were estimated from reference gene primer amplification. The data were produced by immunoSEQ multiplex PCR, yet TCRdb's version contains in-frame clones alone and is incomplete. D and trimming were read from the DNA, whereas the V and J calls and clone size are those reported in that table. The sample has around 200,000 clones, about 84% seen once. Germline V gene sequence: CDR1 MDHEN, CDR2 SYDVKM. This CDR3 region has 14 residues. V was trimmed by 3 bases and J by 8 bases, leaving 16 bases between them.

Material for sequencing was PBMCs or T cells enriched from blood (not recorded which). The chain couples TRBV28 to TRBJ1-2; D is perhaps TRBD1 (6 bases). The receptor was derived from a man aged 40-50 years with acute COVID-19. The CDR3 reads CASSFVGASGGYTF. The CDR3 DNA reads as TGTGCCAGCAGTTTCGTGGGGGCCTCAGGGGGCTACACCTTC.